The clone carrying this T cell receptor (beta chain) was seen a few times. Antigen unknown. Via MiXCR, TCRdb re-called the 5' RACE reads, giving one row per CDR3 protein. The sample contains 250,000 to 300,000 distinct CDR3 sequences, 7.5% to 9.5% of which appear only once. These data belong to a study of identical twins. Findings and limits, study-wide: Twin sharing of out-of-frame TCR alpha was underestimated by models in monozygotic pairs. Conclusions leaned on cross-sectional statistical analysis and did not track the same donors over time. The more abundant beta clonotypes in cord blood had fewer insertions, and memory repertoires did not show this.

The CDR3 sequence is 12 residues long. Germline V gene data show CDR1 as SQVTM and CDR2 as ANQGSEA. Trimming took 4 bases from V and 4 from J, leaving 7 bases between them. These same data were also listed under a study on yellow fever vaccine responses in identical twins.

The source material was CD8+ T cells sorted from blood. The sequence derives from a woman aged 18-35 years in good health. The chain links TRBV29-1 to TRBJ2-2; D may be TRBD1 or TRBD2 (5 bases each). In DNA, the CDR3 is TGCAGCGTTGCCGGGGCCACCGGGGAGCTGTTTTTT. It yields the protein CSVAGATGELFF.